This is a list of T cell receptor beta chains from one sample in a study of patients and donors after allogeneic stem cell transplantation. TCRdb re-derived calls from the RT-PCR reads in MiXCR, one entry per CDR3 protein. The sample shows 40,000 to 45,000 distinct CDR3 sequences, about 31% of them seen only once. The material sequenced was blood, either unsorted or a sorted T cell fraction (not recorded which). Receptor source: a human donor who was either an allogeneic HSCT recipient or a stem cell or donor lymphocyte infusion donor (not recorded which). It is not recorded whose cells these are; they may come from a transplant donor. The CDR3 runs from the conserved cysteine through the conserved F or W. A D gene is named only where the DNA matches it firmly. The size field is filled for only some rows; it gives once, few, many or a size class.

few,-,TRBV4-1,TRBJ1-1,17,CASSPYFPGLRGTEAFF,TGCGCCAGCAGCCCCTATTTTCCGGGTCTCAGGGGCACTGAAGCTTTCTTT
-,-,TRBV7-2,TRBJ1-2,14,CASSLGHLPPGYTF,TGTGCCAGCAGCTTAGGACATTTGCCCCCCGGCTACACCTTC
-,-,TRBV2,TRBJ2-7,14,CASSEQGTPNEQYF,TGTGCCAGCAGTGAACAGGGGACTCCCAACGAGCAGTACTTC
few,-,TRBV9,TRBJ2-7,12,CASSGSLYEQYF,TGTGCCAGCAGCGGGAGCCTCTACGAGCAGTACTTC
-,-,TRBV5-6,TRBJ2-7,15,CASSPRTRKGVEQYF,TGTGCCAGCAGCCCGCGGACAAGAAAAGGGGTAGAGCAGTACTTC
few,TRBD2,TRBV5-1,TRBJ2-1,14,CASSPGTSGNEQFF,TGCGCCAGCAGCCCGGGGACTAGTGGGAATGAGCAGTTCTTC
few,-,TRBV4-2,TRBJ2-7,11,CASTNTYEQYF,TGTGCCAGCACCAACACCTACGAGCAGTACTTC
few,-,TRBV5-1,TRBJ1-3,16,CASSLETGRDGNTIYF,TGCGCCAGCAGCTTGGAGACGGGGAGGGATGGAAACACCATATATTTT
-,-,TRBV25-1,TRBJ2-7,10,CASSRLKQYF,TGTGCCAGCAGCCGATTGAAGCAGTACTTC
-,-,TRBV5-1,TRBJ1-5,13,CASSLGGGQPQHF,TGCGCCAGCAGCTTGGGTGGGGGTCAGCCCCAGCATTTT
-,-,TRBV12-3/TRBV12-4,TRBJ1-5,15,CASSPTGDSNQPQHF,TGTGCCAGCAGTCCAACGGGTGATAGCAATCAGCCCCAGCATTTT
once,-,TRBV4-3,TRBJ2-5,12,CASSRDTGTQYF,TGCGCCAGCAGCCGCGACACCGGGACCCAGTACTTC
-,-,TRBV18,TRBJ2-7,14,CASSPPESRGEQYF,TGTGCCAGCTCACCACCGGAGTCCAGGGGCGAGCAGTACTTC
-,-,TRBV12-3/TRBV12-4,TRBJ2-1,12,CASSLINNEQFF,TGTGCCAGCAGCCTCATAAACAATGAGCAGTTCTTC
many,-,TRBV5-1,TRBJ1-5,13,CASSLVSGQPQHF,TGCGCCAGCAGCTTGGTGAGTGGACAGCCCCAGCATTTT
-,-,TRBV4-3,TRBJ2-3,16,CASSQAAPPSTDTQYF,TGCGCCAGCAGCCAAGCGGCTCCTCCCTCAACAGATACGCAGTATTTT
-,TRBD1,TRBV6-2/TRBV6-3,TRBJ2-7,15,CASTPERQGIREQYF,TGTGCCAGCACCCCAGAGAGACAGGGGATTCGCGAGCAGTACTTC
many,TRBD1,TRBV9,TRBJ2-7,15,CASSQTGQPVGEQYF,TGTGCCAGCAGCCAAACGGGACAGCCCGTTGGCGAGCAGTACTTC
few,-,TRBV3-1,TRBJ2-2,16,CASSPGAGLNTGELFF,TGTGCCAGCAGCCCAGGAGCGGGTCTGAACACCGGGGAGCTGTTTTTT
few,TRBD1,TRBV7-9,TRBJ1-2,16,CASSLAWGGQNYGYTF,TGTGCCAGCAGCTTAGCGTGGGGGGGACAGAACTATGGCTACACCTTC
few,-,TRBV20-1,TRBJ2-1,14,CSTPFPQRYNEQFF,TGCAGTACCCCTTTCCCACAGCGCTACAATGAGCAGTTCTTC
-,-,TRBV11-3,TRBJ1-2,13,CASSLRGRIGYTF,TGTGCCAGCAGCTTACGGGGGCGAATCGGCTACACCTTC
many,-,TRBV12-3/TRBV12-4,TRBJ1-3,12,CASSLNGNTIYF,TGTGCCAGCAGTTTAAATGGAAACACCATATATTTT
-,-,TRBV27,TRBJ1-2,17,CASSLSRQTPNNYGYTF,TGTGCCAGCAGTCTCTCCAGGCAAACCCCGAATAACTATGGCTACACCTTC
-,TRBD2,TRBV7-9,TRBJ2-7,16,CASSLASGRFSYEQYF,TGTGCCAGCAGCTTAGCTAGCGGGAGATTTTCCTACGAGCAGTACTTC
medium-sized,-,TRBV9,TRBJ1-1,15,CASSVGTGLNTEAFF,TGTGCCAGCAGCGTAGGAACAGGGTTGAACACTGAAGCTTTCTTT
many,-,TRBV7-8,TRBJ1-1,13,CASSFILNTEAFF,TGTGCCAGCAGCTTTATCCTGAACACTGAAGCTTTCTTT
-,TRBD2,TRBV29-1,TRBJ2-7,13,CSVSSGTHGEQYF,TGCAGCGTTTCTAGCGGGACCCACGGGGAGCAGTACTTC
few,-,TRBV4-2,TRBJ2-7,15,CASSQHAGFSYEQYF,TGTGCCAGCAGCCAACATGCCGGATTCTCCTACGAGCAGTACTTC